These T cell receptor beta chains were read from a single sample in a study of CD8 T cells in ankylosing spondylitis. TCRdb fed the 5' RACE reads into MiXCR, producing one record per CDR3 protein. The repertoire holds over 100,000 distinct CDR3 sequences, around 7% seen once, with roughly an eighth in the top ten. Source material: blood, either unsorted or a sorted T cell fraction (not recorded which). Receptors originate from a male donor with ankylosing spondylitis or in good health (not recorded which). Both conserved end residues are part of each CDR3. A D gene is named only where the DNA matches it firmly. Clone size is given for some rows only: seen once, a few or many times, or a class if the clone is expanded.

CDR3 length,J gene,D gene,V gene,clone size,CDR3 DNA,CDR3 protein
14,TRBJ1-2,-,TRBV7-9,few,TGTGCCAGCAGCTCGTTACTAACACAGTATGGCTACACCTTC,CASSSLLTQYGYTF
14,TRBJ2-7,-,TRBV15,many,TGTGCCACCAGCGTTGCAGGAAGCTCCTACGAGCAGTACTTC,CATSVAGSSYEQYF
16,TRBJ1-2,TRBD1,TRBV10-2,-,TGCGCCAGCGTCAACTTACCGGGACAGGGTGGATATGGCTACACCTTC,CASVNLPGQGGYGYTF
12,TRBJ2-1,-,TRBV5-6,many,TGTGCCAGCAGCCCAGGGGTGGGTGAGCAGTTCTTC,CASSPGVGEQFF
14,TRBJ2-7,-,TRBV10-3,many,TGTGCCATCAGCCGGGGTTCTAGCTCCTACGAGCAGTACTTC,CAISRGSSSYEQYF
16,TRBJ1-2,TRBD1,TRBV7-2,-,TGTGCCAGCAGCTTAGCGACAGGGGGCGAGGACTATGGCTACACCTTC,CASSLATGGEDYGYTF
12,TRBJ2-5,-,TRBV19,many,TGTGCCAGTAGGTCCATTTGGGGGACCCAGTACTTC,CASRSIWGTQYF
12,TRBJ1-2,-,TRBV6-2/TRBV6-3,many,TGTGCCAGCAGTTACCCCCTCTATGGCTACACCTTC,CASSYPLYGYTF
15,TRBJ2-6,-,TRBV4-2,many,TGTGCCAGCAGCCCTCTCTCCTCTGGGGCCAACGTCCTGACTTTC,CASSPLSSGANVLTF
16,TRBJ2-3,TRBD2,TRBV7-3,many,TGTGCCAGCAGCTCCGCACTAGCGACCAGCACAGATACGCAGTATTTT,CASSSALATSTDTQYF
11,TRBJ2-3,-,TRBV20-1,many,TGCAGTGCATTGAGCACAGATACGCAGTATTTT,CSALSTDTQYF
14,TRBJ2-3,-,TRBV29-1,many,TGCAGCGTTGCCCCTCTTCTTACCACAGATACGCAGTATTTT,CSVAPLLTTDTQYF
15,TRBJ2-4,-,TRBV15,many,TGTGCCACCAGCCTTCACAGGTTAGAGGTCAACATTCAGTACTTC,CATSLHRLEVNIQYF
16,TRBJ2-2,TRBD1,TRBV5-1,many,TGCGCCAGCAGCTTGGTGTGGACAGGAGACACCGGGGAGCTGTTTTTT,CASSLVWTGDTGELFF
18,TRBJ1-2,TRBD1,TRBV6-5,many,TGTGCCAGCAGTTACGGGGGACAGCATACCTTCGCTAACTATGGCTACACCTTC,CASSYGGQHTFANYGYTF
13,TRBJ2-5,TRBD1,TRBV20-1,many,TGCAGTGCTAGACACGGGACAGAAGAGACCCAGTACTTC,CSARHGTEETQYF
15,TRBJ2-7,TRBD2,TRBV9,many,TGTGCCAGCAGCGTGGGATCTAGCGGGGCCTACGAGCAGTACTTC,CASSVGSSGAYEQYF
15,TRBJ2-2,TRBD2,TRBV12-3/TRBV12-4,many,TGTGCCAGCAGGCTAGCGGGAATGGTGACCGGGGAGCTGTTTTTT,CASRLAGMVTGELFF
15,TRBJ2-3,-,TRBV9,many,TGTGCCAGCAGCACCCAAAGACAGTCCACAGATACGCAGTATTTT,CASSTQRQSTDTQYF
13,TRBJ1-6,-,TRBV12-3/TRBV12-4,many,TGTGCCATTCGCCGGGGGAGTAATTCACCCCTCCACTTT,CAIRRGSNSPLHF
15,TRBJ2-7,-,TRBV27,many,TGTGCCAGCAGTTCACCCGGCGGGCTAACCTACGAGCAGTACTTC,CASSSPGGLTYEQYF
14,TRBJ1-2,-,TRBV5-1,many,TGCGCCAGCAGCTTGGAGACAGAAGGCTATGGCTACACCTTC,CASSLETEGYGYTF
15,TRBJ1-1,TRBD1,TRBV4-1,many,TGCGCCAGCAGCCGGAGGGACAGTCTGAACACTGAAGCTTTCTTT,CASSRRDSLNTEAFF
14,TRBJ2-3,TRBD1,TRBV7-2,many,TGTGCCAGCAGCCCGGGACAGGGGAGGGATACGCAGTATTTT,CASSPGQGRDTQYF
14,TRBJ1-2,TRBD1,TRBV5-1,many,TGCGCCAGCAAGCCGGGACAGGGGGCCTATGGCTACACCTTC,CASKPGQGAYGYTF
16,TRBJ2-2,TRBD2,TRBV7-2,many,TGTGCCAGCAGCCCCTCGATCGGGGGGGCCTCCGGGGAGCTGTTTTTT,CASSPSIGGASGELFF
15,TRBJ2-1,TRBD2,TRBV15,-,TGTGCCACCAGCAGTGTCACTAGCGGGTACAATGAGCAGTTCTTC,CATSSVTSGYNEQFF
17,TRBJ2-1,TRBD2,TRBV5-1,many,TGCGCCAGCAGCCCCGGTTGGCTCGCGGGGGTCTACAATGAGCAGTTCTTC,CASSPGWLAGVYNEQFF
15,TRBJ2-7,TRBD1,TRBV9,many,TGTGCCAGCAGTAGGGGACAGGGGGCCACTTACGAGCAGTACTTC,CASSRGQGATYEQYF
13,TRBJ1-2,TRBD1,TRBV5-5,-,TGTGCCATGAGCCCGAGGGACAGCTGTGGCTACACCTTC,CAMSPRDSCGYTF
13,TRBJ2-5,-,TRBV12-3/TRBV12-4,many,TGTGCCAGCAGGCCCGGGGTCCAAGAGACCCAGTACTTC,CASRPGVQETQYF
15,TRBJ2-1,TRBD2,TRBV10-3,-,TGTGCCATCAGTGTTAGCGGGAGGGGATACAATGAGCAGTTCTTC,CAISVSGRGYNEQFF
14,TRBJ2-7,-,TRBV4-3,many,TGCGCCAGCAGCCAAGAAAAATTCTCCTACGAGCAGTACTTC,CASSQEKFSYEQYF
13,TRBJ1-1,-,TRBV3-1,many,TGTGCCAGCAGCCAAGGACAAAACACTGAAGCTTTCTTT,CASSQGQNTEAFF
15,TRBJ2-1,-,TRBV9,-,TGTGCCAGCAGCCCCCGGCTAGCCTCCTACAATGAGCAGTTCTTC,CASSPRLASYNEQFF
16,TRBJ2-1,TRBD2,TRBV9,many,TGTGCCAGCAGCTTTCAGCATGAGGGACTAGCGGGGGACCAGTTCTTC,CASSFQHEGLAGDQFF
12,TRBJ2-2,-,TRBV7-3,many,TGTGCCAGCGCCCCGGTTACCGGGGAGCTGTTTTTT,CASAPVTGELFF
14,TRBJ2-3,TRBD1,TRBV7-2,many,TGTGCCAGCAGCTTCCAGGGGGCGACAGATACGCAGTATTTT,CASSFQGATDTQYF
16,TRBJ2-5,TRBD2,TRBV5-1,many,TGCGCCAGCAGCTTTTCACTAGCGGGAACTCAAGAGACCCAGTACTTC,CASSFSLAGTQETQYF
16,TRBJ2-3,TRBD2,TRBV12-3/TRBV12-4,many,TGTGCCAGCACTTCCCGAGAGGGCGGGGGGATTGATACGCAGTATTTT,CASTSREGGGIDTQYF
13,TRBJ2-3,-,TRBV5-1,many,TGCGCCAGCGGCTCAGGGGCCACAGATACGCAGTATTTT,CASGSGATDTQYF
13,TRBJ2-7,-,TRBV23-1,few,TGCGCCAGCAGTCGGCCTAAAGATTACGAGCAGTACTTC,CASSRPKDYEQYF
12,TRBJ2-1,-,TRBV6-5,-,TGTGCCAGCAGCCGGAGGGGCAATGAGCAGTTCTTC,CASSRRGNEQFF
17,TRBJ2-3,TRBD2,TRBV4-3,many,TGCGCCAGCAGCCAAGAAACAGTTGGGGGGGGGACAGATACGCAGTATTTT,CASSQETVGGGTDTQYF
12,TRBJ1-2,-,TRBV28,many,TGTGCCAGCTACGTGGGAGGCTATGGCTACACCTTC,CASYVGGYGYTF
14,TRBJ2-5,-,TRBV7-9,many,TGTGCCAGCAGCTTAGTTGTAACGAAGGAGACCCAGTACTTC,CASSLVVTKETQYF
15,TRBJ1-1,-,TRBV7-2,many,TGTGCCAGCAGCTTAGGTCGGCGAAAAAGGGATGAAGCTTTCTTT,CASSLGRRKRDEAFF